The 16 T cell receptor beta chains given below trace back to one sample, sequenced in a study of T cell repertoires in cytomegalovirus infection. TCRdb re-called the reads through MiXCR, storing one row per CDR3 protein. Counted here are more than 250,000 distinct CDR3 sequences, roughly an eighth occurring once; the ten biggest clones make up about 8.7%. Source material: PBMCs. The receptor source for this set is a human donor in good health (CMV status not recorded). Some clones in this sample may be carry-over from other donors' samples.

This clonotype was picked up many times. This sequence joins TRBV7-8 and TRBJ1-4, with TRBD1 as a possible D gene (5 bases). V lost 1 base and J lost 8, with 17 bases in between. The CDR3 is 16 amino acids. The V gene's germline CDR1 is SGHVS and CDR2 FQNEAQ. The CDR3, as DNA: TGTGCCAGCAGCTTAGTATGGCGGGGCTTAAGAGAAAAACTGTTTTTT. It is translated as CASSLVWRGLREKLFF. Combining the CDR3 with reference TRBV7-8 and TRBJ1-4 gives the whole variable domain GAGVSQSPRYKVAKRGQDVALRCDPISGHVSLFWYQQALGQGPEFLTYFQNEAQLDKSGLPSDRFFAERPEGSVSTLKIQRTQQEDSAVYLCASSLVWRGLREKLFFGSGTQLSVL.

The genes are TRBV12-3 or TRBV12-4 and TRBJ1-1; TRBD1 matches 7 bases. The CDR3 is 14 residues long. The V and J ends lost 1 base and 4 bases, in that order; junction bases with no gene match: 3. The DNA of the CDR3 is TGTGCCAGCAGTTTAGGACAGGGAGTCACTGAAGCTTTCTTT. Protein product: CASSLGQGVTEAFF.

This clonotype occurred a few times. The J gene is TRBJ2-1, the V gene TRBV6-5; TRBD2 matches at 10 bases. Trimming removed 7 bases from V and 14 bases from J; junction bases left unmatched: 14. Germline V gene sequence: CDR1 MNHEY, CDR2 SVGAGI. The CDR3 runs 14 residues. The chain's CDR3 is CASKIAGGTFEKFF. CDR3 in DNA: TGTGCCAGCAAAATAGCGGGGGGCACTTTCGAAAAGTTCTTC.

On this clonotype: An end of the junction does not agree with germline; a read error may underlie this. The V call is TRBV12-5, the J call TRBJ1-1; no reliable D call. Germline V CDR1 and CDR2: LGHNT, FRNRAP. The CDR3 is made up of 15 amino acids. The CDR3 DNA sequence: TGTGCTAGTGGTTTGGTCGTGGGGATGAACACTGTAGCTTTCTTT. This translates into CASGLVVGMNTVAFF.

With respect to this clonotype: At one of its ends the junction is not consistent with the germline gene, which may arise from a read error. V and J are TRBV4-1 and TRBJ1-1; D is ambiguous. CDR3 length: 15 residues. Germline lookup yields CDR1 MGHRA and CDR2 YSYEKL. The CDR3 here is CANSSDRPGGTEAFF. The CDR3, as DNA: TGCGCCAACAGCTCTGACCGACCAGGTGGCACTGAAGCTTTCTTT.

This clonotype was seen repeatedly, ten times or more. The CDR3 loop is CASSSGGAQGVYGYTF. DNA of the CDR3: TGTGCCAGCAGTTCAGGGGGGGCGCAGGGGGTATATGGCTACACCTTC. The chain is built from TRBV28 and TRBJ1-2, with 7 bases that match TRBD1. This CDR3 is 16 amino acids long. CDR1 MDHEN and CDR2 SYDVKM come from the germline V gene. V lost 4 bases to trimming and J lost 5 bases; unmatched junction nucleotides: 13.

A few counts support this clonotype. Written as DNA, the CDR3 is TGTGCCAGCTCCCAGATTGAGGAGACCCAGTACTTC. This sequence encodes CASSQIEETQYF. The chain uses TRBV3-1 and TRBJ2-5; D is unresolved. CDR3 length equals 12 residues. Trimming took off 8 bases at V and 5 bases at J, with 12 bases between the two ends. CDR1 is LGHDT and CDR2 is YNNKEL in the germline V gene (reference sequence).

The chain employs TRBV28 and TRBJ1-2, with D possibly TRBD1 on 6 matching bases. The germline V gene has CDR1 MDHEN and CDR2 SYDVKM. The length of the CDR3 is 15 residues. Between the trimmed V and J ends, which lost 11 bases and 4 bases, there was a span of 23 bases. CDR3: CAAFGGSLTFYGYTF. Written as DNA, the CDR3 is TGTGCCGCTTTTGGGGGCAGCTTAACTTTCTATGGCTACACCTTC.

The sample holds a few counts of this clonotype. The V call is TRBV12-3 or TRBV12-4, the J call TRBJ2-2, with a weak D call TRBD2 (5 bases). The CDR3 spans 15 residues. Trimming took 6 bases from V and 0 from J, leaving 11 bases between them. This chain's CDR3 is CASRPAVTNTGELFF. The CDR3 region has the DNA TGTGCCAGCAGGCCAGCGGTTACGAACACCGGGGAGCTGTTTTTT.

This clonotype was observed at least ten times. CDR3 loop: CASSPSGGYTQYF. DNA of the CDR3: TGTGCCAGCAGCCCCTCGGGGGGCTATACGCAGTATTTT. The V and J genes are TRBV7-2 and TRBJ2-3; D is possibly TRBD2 (7 bases). Germline CDR1 and CDR2: SGHTA and FQGNSA. The ends were cut back, 5 bases at V and 7 bases at J, with 13 bases in the middle. CDR3 length: 13 amino acids.

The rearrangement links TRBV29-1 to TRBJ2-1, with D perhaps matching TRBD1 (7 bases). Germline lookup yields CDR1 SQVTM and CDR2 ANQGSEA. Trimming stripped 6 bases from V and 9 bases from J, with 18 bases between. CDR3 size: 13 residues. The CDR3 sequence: CSVAPGGGGEQFF. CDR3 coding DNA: TGCAGCGTCGCACCCGGAGGGGGCGGTGAGCAGTTCTTC.

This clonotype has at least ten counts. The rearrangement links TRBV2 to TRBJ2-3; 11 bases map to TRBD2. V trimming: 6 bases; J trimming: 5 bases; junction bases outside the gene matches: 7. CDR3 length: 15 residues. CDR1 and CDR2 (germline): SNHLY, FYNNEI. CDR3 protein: CASSPTSGSVDTQYF. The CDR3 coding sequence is TGTGCCAGCAGCCCTACTAGCGGGAGTGTAGATACGCAGTATTTT.

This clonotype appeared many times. CDR3 region: CASSSRGVETQYF. In nucleotides, the CDR3 is TGTGCCAGCAGTTCTCGGGGTGTAGAGACCCAGTACTTC. The chain has TRBV27 and TRBJ2-5, with a weak D call TRBD2 (5 bases). Trimming pared 4 bases from V and 4 bases from J, leaving 10 bases between. CDR1 and CDR2 (germline): MNHEY, SMNVEV (reference sequence). CDR3 size: 13 residues.

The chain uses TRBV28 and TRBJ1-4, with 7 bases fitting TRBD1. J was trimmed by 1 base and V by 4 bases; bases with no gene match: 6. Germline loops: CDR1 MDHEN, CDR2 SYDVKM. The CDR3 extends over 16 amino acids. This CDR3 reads CASSWSWDRTNEKLFF. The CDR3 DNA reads TGTGCCAGCAGTTGGTCGTGGGACAGAACTAATGAAAAACTGTTTTTT.

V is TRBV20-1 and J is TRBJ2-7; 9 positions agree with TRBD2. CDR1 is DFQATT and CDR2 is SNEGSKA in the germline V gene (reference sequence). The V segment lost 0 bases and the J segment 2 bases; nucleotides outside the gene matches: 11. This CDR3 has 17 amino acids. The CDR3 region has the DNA TGCAGTGCTAGAGATCGTGGACGTCGCGGGAGGGCCTACGAGCAGTACTTC. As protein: CSARDRGRRGRAYEQYF.

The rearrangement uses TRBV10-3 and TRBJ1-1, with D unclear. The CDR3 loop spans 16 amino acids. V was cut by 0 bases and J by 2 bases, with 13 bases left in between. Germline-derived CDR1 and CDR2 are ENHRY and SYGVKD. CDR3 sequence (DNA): TGTGCCATCAGTGAGTCGAAGAGACGGCTTAACACTGAAGCTTTCTTT. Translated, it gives CAISESKRRLNTEAFF.